This T cell receptor beta chain is drawn from a study of tumor-infiltrating lymphocytes in oesophageal squamous cell carcinoma. This clonotype is medium-sized (0.01 to 0.1%) by share. Trimming cost V 4 bases and J 8 bases; bases outside gene matches: 11. The CDR3 has 14 residues. The germline gives CDR1 SGHNT, CDR2 YYREEE (reference sequence). TCRdb passed the PCR reads through MiXCR, listing each CDR3 protein once. The table lists about 22,000 distinct CDR3 sequences, approximately 35% of them singletons. The source of this sequence is a female donor with esophageal squamous cell carcinoma. The chain employs TRBV5-4 and TRBJ1-1, with 7 bases lining up with TRBD1. The sample was esophageal tumor tissue. The CDR3 sequence is CASSEGQLVTEAFF. In DNA form, the CDR3 reads TGTGCCAGCAGCGAGGGACAGCTCGTAACCGAAGCTTTCTTT.